These 14 T cell receptor beta chains share one sample of origin, sequenced in a study of T cell responses to AZD1222 COVID-19 vaccine. Assay: immunoSEQ multiplex PCR; the TCRdb copy retains only in-frame clones and omits some. The sample records about 120,000 clones, over 75% being singletons. The source material was peripheral blood, sampled 28 days after the second dose of the MenACWY control vaccine. All receptors come from an adult who received the MenACWY meningococcal vaccine as a control.

This clone was seen a handful of times. The genes are TRBV27 and TRBJ1-1, with TRBD1 identical over 9 bases. Germline CDR1 is MNHEY and CDR2 is SMNVEV (reference sequence). The CDR3 totals 15 residues. The V segment lost 2 bases and the J segment 1 base; nucleotides outside the gene matches: 2. The CDR3 bases are TGTGCCAGCAGTTTACCGGGACAGGGGAACACTGAAGCTTTCTTT. Protein sequence: CASSLPGQGNTEAFF.

The chain links TRBV6-1 to TRBJ2-7; D unresolved. Looked up from germline, CDR1 is MNHNS and CDR2 is SASEGT. Trimming took 3 bases from V and 3 from J, leaving 6 bases between them. The CDR3 has 12 residues. CDR3 coding DNA: TGTGCCAGCAGTGACAGTAGCTACGAGCAGTACGTC. Its protein is CASSDSSYEQYV.

The chain combines TRBV6-2 or TRBV6-3 with TRBJ2-3, with 14 positions matching TRBD2. The trim removed 6 bases at V and 0 bases at J, leaving 14 bases unmatched. Per germline, CDR1 MNHEY and CDR2 SVGEGT. This CDR3 spans 20 amino acids. The CDR3: CASSYDWTSGRPPSTDTQYF. The CDR3 nucleotides are TGTGCCAGCAGCTATGACTGGACTAGCGGGAGGCCTCCTAGCACAGATACGCAGTATTTT.

The chain recombines TRBV28 with TRBJ1-4; possibly TRBD1 for D (6 bases). CDR3 length equals 16 residues. Germline CDR1 is MDHEN and CDR2 is SYDVKM. Trimming cost V 0 bases and J 6 bases, with 14 bases left between them. Written as DNA, the CDR3 is TGTGCCAGCAGTTTATGGAGATACTCAGGGGATGAAAAACTGTTTTTT. Encoded protein: CASSLWRYSGDEKLFF.

This sequence joins TRBV11-2 and TRBJ1-1, with a possible D match to TRBD1 (5 bases). Trimming shortened V by 5 bases and J by 3 bases, and 16 bases separated the two germline ends. Germline CDR1 SGHAT, CDR2 FQNNGV. The CDR3 is 15 residues long. In nucleotides, the CDR3 is TGTGCCAGCAGCGCCTCAGGGCGCTTAGACACTGAAGCTTTCTTT. It translates to CASSASGRLDTEAFF.

The chain links TRBV2 to TRBJ2-3; TRBD2 aligns across 15 bases. The CDR3 has 16 residues. Germline V gene lookup returns CDR1 SNHLY and CDR2 FYNNEI. V trimming: 7 bases; J trimming: 4 bases; junction bases outside the gene matches: 6. The CDR3 DNA reads as TGTGCCAGCATCAGGACTAGCGGGGGGGGCGCAGATACGCAGTATTTT. Translation gives CASIRTSGGGADTQYF.

This chain links TRBV28 with TRBJ1-6; maybe TRBD1 (5 bases). The germline V gene has CDR1 MDHEN and CDR2 SYDVKM. Trimming cost V 7 bases and J 9 bases, with 19 bases left between them. The CDR3 is 15 residues long. The CDR3 protein is CASKNFVGVASPLHF. CDR3 nucleotide sequence: TGTGCCAGCAAAAACTTCGTGGGGGTCGCTTCACCCCTCCACTTT.

The chain employs TRBV28 and TRBJ1-1; a weak D match, TRBD1 (5 bases). The CDR3 spans 15 residues. Germline CDR1 reads MDHEN; CDR2 reads SYDVKM. Trimming cost V 6 bases and J 5 bases, with 19 bases left between them. The DNA of the CDR3 is TGTGCCAGCAGCCCTCGTGCAGGGCTCGGGACTGAAGCTTTCTTT. Its protein is CASSPRAGLGTEAFF.

The rearrangement joins TRBV2 to TRBJ1-2; the D gene is possibly TRBD1 (5 bases). Germline CDR1 is SNHLY and CDR2 is FYNNEI. The V end lost 6 bases, the J end lost 4 bases, and 12 bases lay between the germline ends. The CDR3 sequence is 13 residues long. CDR3 DNA: TGTGCCAGCAGAGGGACGTCTGGCTATGGCTACACCTTC. Its translation is CASRGTSGYGYTF. The variable domain in full, with the rest retrieved from reference TRBV2 and TRBJ1-2, is EPEVTQTPSHQVTQMGQEVILRCVPISNHLYFYWYRQILGQKVEFLVSFYNNEISEKSEIFDDQFSVERPDGSNFTLKIRSTKLEDSAMYFCASRGTSGYGYTFGSGTRLTVV.

About this clone itself: The sample holds other DNA sequences that translate to the same CDR3. The V and J genes are TRBV24-1 and TRBJ1-1; D is ambiguous. Germline CDR1 is KGHDR and CDR2 is SFDVKD. CDR3 length: 13 residues. The V gene lost 5 bases and the J gene lost 1 base, with 7 bases spanning the gap. This chain's CDR3 is CATSGQANTEAFF. DNA of the CDR3: TGTGCCACCAGTGGCCAGGCGAACACTGAAGCTTTCTTT.

The rearrangement uses TRBV18 and TRBJ2-5; D is unclear. The germline CDR1 and CDR2 sequences are KGHSH and LQKENI. CDR3 length: 14 amino acids. V was clipped by 6 bases and J by 5 bases, with 16 bases between them. The chain's CDR3 is CASSPVVGFETQYF. Written as DNA, the CDR3 is TGTGCCAGCTCCCCCGTTGTGGGTTTCGAGACCCAGTACTTC. The full variable domain, rest sourced from reference TRBV18 and TRBJ2-5, is NAGVMQNPRHLVRRRGQEARLRCSPMKGHSHVYWYRQLPEEGLKFMVYLQKENIIDESGMPKERFSAEFPKEGPSILRIQQVVRGDSAAYFCASSPVVGFETQYFGPGTRLLVL.

CDR3 nucleotide sequence: TGTGCCAGCAGTGACGGCGTCCCGGGACACCCCTATGGCTACACCTTC. It yields the protein CASSDGVPGHPYGYTF. The chain joins TRBV6-4 to TRBJ1-2; D possibly corresponds to TRBD1 (6 bases). The CDR3 runs to 16 residues. V lost 2 bases to trimming and J lost 4 bases, with 17 bases between them. Germline CDR1 is MRHNA and CDR2 is SNTAGT.

The chain employs TRBV2 and TRBJ2-1; weak D call: TRBD1 (6 bases). Germline-derived CDR1 and CDR2 are SNHLY and FYNNEI. The CDR3 contains 12 residues. V lost 6 bases to trimming and J lost 9 bases, with 12 bases between them. The CDR3 here is CASRNRAVEQFF. The CDR3 DNA is TGTGCCAGCAGGAACAGGGCGGTTGAGCAGTTCTTC.

The V gene is TRBV27, the J gene TRBJ1-1; no definite D call. Germline V gives CDR1 MNHEY, CDR2 SMNVEV (reference sequence). V shed 4 bases and J shed 7 bases, with 13 bases lying between them. CDR3 length equals 13 residues. The CDR3 sequence: CASSSRDWLEAFF. The CDR3 DNA sequence: TGTGCCAGCAGTTCACGGGATTGGCTTGAAGCTTTCTTT.